The present TCR beta chain was sequenced within a study of T cell repertoires in cytomegalovirus infection. Whole-study context: Recently identified HLA-C-restricted CMV epitopes were used, and well-studied HLA-B-restricted CMV epitopes were used as well. Study observations and caveats: Carriage of CMV together with the relevant HLA was identifiable through cumulative public TCR beta family frequency.

Concerning this clonotype itself: Its antigen is still unknown.

V gave up 2 bases and J gave up 8 bases, with 17 bases separating them. This CDR3 comprises 15 residues. CDR1 is SGHDT and CDR2 is YYEEEE in the germline V gene. TCRdb reanalysed the reads using MiXCR and keeps one entry per CDR3 protein. The sample contains some 940,000 distinct CDR3 sequences, approximately 31% of which appear only once. Sequenced material: cultured CD8+ T cells from PBMCs, taken from culture after CMV antigen stimulation. V gene TRBV5-6 combines with J gene TRBJ2-1; D possibly matches TRBD1 or TRBD2 (5 bases each). The clonotype was recovered from a human donor in good health (CMV status not recorded). Some clones in this sample may be carry-over from other donors' samples. The CDR3 DNA sequence: TGTGCCAGCAGCTTAGTGGGGACCGCCGGATATGAGCAGTTCTTC. Translated, it gives CASSLVGTAGYEQFF. The whole variable domain, filled in from reference TRBV5-6 and TRBJ2-1, reads DAGVTQSPTHLIKTRGQQVTLRCSPKSGHDTVSWYQQALGQGPQFIFQYYEEEERQRGNFPDRFSGHQFPNYSSELNVNALLLGDSALYLCASSLVGTAGYEQFFGPGTRLTVL.